The source of this T cell receptor beta chain is a study of blood T cells in healthy people across ages. Turning to the study itself: There was about one barcoded beta molecule captured by template switching per two T cells. Study-wide results and limits: Estimates of diversity drawn from one million T cells were considered underestimates. Across the age range, TCR beta diversity per million T cells fell in a roughly linear way.

Using a J-beta primer mix together with a sample-barcoded 5' primer, a second PCR was run for about 7 to 12 cycles. Every cDNA molecule carried a tag from a template-switch adaptor bearing 12 random nucleotides. From the 5' RACE reads, TCRdb called clonotypes with MiXCR, one entry per CDR3 protein. The table shows 2 million or so distinct CDR3 sequences, with approximately 50% occurring only once. The CDR3 contains 15 residues. The germline V gene has CDR1 ENHRY and CDR2 SYGVKD. This clonotype appeared a single time. No antigen is known for it. Mismatch with germline at one junction end may stem from a read error.

The chain carries TRBV10-3 and TRBJ2-5; unclear D gene. The sample was blood. The origin of this receptor is a woman aged 40 to 55 in good health. CDR3 DNA sequence: TGTGTCATCAGTGAGTCGATCGAGAGCGAAGAGACCCAGTACTTC. It yields the protein CVISESIESEETQYF.